Shown below are 15 T cell receptor beta chains from a single sample sequenced in a study of CD8+ T cells in alopecia areata. Treatment indicated: oral pan-JAK inhibitor, 5-10 mg twice daily. cDNA serving as the sequencing template came from extracted, reverse transcribed RNA. Using immunoSEQ multiplex PCR, the repertoire was profiled, and TCRdb retains in-frame clones only, with some absent. The sample has 200,000 to 250,000 clones, under 75% seen once. Sample: CD4+ T cells sorted from blood, taken at week 4, from a patient treated with tofacitinib. The receptors were sampled from a human donor with alopecia areata.

This clone was seen a handful of times. This chain connects TRBV27 to TRBJ1-2; D uncertain. V gave up 5 bases and J gave up 7 bases, with 17 bases separating them. This CDR3 is 14 amino acids long. Per the germline V gene, CDR1 is MNHEY and CDR2 is SMNVEV (reference sequence). CDR3 residues: CASSPWAEAFGYTF. The CDR3 coding sequence is TGTGCCAGCAGTCCCTGGGCCGAGGCCTTTGGCTACACCTTC.

This chain uses TRBV7-3 with TRBJ2-2; either TRBD1 or TRBD2 may fit D (6 bases each). V lost 5 bases and J lost 3, with 16 bases in between. CDR1 and CDR2 from the germline V gene are SGHTA and FQGTGA. There are 16 residues in the CDR3. CDR3: CASSPRGGPDTGELFF. Here the CDR3 DNA reads TGTGCCAGCAGCCCAAGAGGGGGGCCGGACACCGGGGAGCTGTTTTTT.

The chain has TRBV13 and TRBJ2-7, with 11 nucleotides matching TRBD1. CDR1 is PRHDT and CDR2 is FYEKMQ in the germline V gene (reference sequence). The CDR3 is 16 residues long. The junction had 8 bases not matched to a gene; V was cut back by 5 bases and J by 2 bases. The DNA for the CDR3 is TGTGCCAGCAGCCGGGTTGGGACAGGGGGTCCCTACGAGCAGTACTTC. Amino acids: CASSRVGTGGPYEQYF. The full variable domain, with the rest looked up from reference TRBV13 and TRBJ2-7, is AAGVIQSPRHLIKEKRETATLKCYPIPRHDTVYWYQQGPGQDPQFLISFYEKMQSDKGSIPDRFSAQQFSDYHSELNMSSLELGDSALYFCASSRVGTGGPYEQYFGPGTRLTVT.

The chain joins TRBV29-1 to TRBJ2-3; no clear D gene. The CDR3 has 10 amino acids. Germline V gene data show CDR1 as SQVTM and CDR2 as ANQGSEA. Trimming shortened V by 7 bases and J by 8 bases, and 10 bases separated the two germline ends. In nucleotides, the CDR3 is TGCAGCGGGGTAGAAGGTACGCAGTATTTT. Amino acids: CSGVEGTQYF.

This chain links TRBV2 with TRBJ1-1, with 10 bases lining up with TRBD1. CDR3 size: 15 residues. Germline V CDR1 and CDR2: SNHLY, FYNNEI. The V gene end was trimmed by 10 bases and the J gene end by 2 bases; junction bases not matched to a gene: 10. The CDR3 coding sequence is TGTGCCACCCACCCCCTGACAGGGGGCAACACTGAAGCTTTCTTT. Translating gives CATHPLTGGNTEAFF. The variable domain in full, completed from reference TRBV2 and TRBJ1-1, reads EPEVTQTPSHQVTQMGQEVILRCVPISNHLYFYWYRQILGQKVEFLVSFYNNEISEKSEIFDDQFSVERPDGSNFTLKIRSTKLEDSAMYFCATHPLTGGNTEAFFGQGTRLTVV.

This chain links TRBV6-5 with TRBJ1-6; D is unclear. The CDR3 is 14 residues long. Germline CDR1 is MNHEY and CDR2 is SVGAGI. Trimming took off 3 bases at V and 8 bases at J, with 11 bases between the two ends. The CDR3 nucleotides are TGTGCCAGCAGTTATCGGCCCTCAGATTCACCCCTCCACTTT. This gives the protein CASSYRPSDSPLHF.

This clone was seen just once. The gene calls are TRBV29-1 and TRBJ1-4; D unresolved. The length of the CDR3 is 10 residues. CDR1 SQVTM and CDR2 ANQGSEA come from the germline V gene. Deletions cut 0 bases from V and 10 bases from J, with 3 bases between. Written as DNA, the CDR3 is TGCAGCGTTGAAGAAGGAAAACTGTTTTTT. Translation gives CSVEEGKLFF.

J is TRBJ2-4 and V is TRBV10-3; possibly TRBD1 for D (6 bases). CDR3 length equals 14 residues. The V and J ends lost 2 bases and 4 bases respectively, with 9 bases between them. Germline loops: CDR1 ENHRY, CDR2 SYGVKD. CDR3 sequence (DNA): TGTGCCATCAGTGAGGGGGGCCGGAAAAACATTCAGTACTTC. This gives the protein CAISEGGRKNIQYF.

V gene TRBV23-1 combines with J gene TRBJ1-4; 8 bases map to TRBD1. TRBV23-1 is flagged as an ORF with uncertain function. The length of the CDR3 is 14 residues. V was clipped by 10 bases and J by 7 bases; unmatched bases: 11. The CDR3 here is CANDPGTGCEKLFF. The CDR3, as DNA: TGCGCCAACGACCCCGGGACAGGATGTGAAAAACTGTTTTTT.

This clone was seen a handful of times. The V call is TRBV9, the J call TRBJ1-2; tentative D call: TRBD1 (5 bases). Trimming removed 4 bases at V and 8 bases at J, with 15 bases between. The CDR3 length is 13 residues. Germline loops: CDR1 SGDLS, CDR2 YYNGEE. The CDR3 region is CASSITGTRGYTF. CDR3 sequence (DNA): TGTGCCAGCAGCATTACCGGGACCAGAGGCTACACCTTC.

This clone came up a few times. The V and J genes are TRBV18 and TRBJ2-3, with 10 bases lining up with TRBD2. V lost 5 bases, J lost 1 base, and 6 bases stayed unmatched. The CDR3 has 16 amino acids. CDR1 and CDR2 (germline): KGHSH, LQKENI. CDR3 DNA: TGTGCCAGCTCAACCACAAGCGGGGGGGGCACAGATACGCAGTATTTT. Its translation: CASSTTSGGGTDTQYF.

The chain carries TRBV28 and TRBJ2-3; 11 nucleotides agree with TRBD2. V lost 5 bases, J lost 2 bases, and 6 bases stayed unmatched. The CDR3 extends over 16 amino acids. The germline CDR1 and CDR2 sequences are MDHEN and SYDVKM. This CDR3 is CASSIGTSGYTDTQYF. CDR3 nucleotides: TGTGCCAGCAGTATCGGGACTAGCGGTTACACAGATACGCAGTATTTT.

The genes are TRBV2 and TRBJ2-3; TRBD1 matches 8 bases. The CDR3 has 16 residues. V dropped 5 bases and J dropped 3; count of bases not matched to a gene: 10. The germline CDR1 and CDR2 sequences are SNHLY and FYNNEI. The CDR3 is CASSLTGTGGTDTQYF. CDR3 DNA sequence: TGTGCCAGCAGTCTGACCGGGACAGGTGGGACAGATACGCAGTATTTT.

The rearrangement links TRBV6-1 to TRBJ1-1; 7 bases match TRBD1. The CDR3 contains 14 residues. V lost 5 bases, J lost 3 bases, and 6 bases stayed unmatched. CDR1 and CDR2 from the germline V gene are MNHNS and SASEGT. CDR3 bases: TGTGCCAGCAGTCTACAGGGGATCCACACTGAAGCTTTCTTT. It specifies CASSLQGIHTEAFF.

V and J are TRBV23-1 and TRBJ1-2; D not resolved. TRBV23-1 is an ORF for which the function is uncertain. Trimming left V 4 bases short and J 3 bases short, with 9 bases between. The CDR3 sequence is 13 residues long. For the CDR3, the DNA is TGCGCCAGCAGTCTTTGGGGTGACTATGGCTACACCTTC. Amino acid sequence: CASSLWGDYGYTF.